The following is a TCR beta chain sequence with its context. Germline and junction disagree at one end, which may indicate a read error. RNA was extracted from bulk tissue without any cell sorting. The CDR3 has 14 amino acids. A modified ARM-PCR protocol with three rounds of nested PCR amplified TCRbeta. TCRdb used MiXCR to reprocess the multiplex PCR reads, holding one entry per CDR3 protein. The repertoire holds tens of thousands of distinct CDR3 sequences, 55% to 70% seen once, with around 13% in the top ten. The record originates from a study of tumor and adjacent non-tumor tissue in lung cancer. This TCR came from a woman in her 70s with non-small cell lung cancer. The rearrangement links TRBV12-3 or TRBV12-4 to TRBJ1-5; D uncertain. The sequencing input was lung tumor tissue. The CDR3 here is CASSLRAKNQPQHF. For the CDR3, the DNA is TGCGCCAGCAGTCTTCGGGCTAAGAATCAGCCCCAGCATTTT.